This TCR beta chain was recovered during a study of T cell repertoires in cytomegalovirus infection. Study in general: Newly reported HLA-C-restricted and thoroughly characterized HLA-B-restricted CMV epitopes were employed.

V lost 2 bases, J lost 2 bases, and 13 bases lay in between. CDR1 and CDR2 from the germline V gene are SEHNR and FQNEAQ (reference sequence). The CDR3 sequence is 16 residues long. TCRdb called the reads again in MiXCR, with one record for every CDR3 protein. The table lists about 920,000 distinct CDR3 sequences, roughly 30% of them singletons. On this clonotype: Its antigen is unknown.

Sample: cultured CD8+ T cells from PBMCs, taken from culture after CMV antigen stimulation. This receptor was obtained from a human donor in good health (CMV status not recorded). Some clones in this sample may be carry-over from other donors' samples. The chain is built from TRBV7-9 and TRBJ2-1, with D tentatively TRBD2 (7 bases). In nucleotides, the CDR3 is TGTGCCAGCAGCTTAATGGAGGGGGGGCCCTACAATGAGCAGTTCTTC. Its translation: CASSLMEGGPYNEQFF.